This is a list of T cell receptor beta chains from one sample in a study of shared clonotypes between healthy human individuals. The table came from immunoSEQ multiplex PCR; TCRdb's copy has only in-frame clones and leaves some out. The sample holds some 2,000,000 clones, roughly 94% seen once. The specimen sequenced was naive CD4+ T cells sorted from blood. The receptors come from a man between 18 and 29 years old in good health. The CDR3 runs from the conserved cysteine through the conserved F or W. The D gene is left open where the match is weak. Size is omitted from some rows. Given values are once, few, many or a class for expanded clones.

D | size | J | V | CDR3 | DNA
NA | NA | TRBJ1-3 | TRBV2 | CASSGQNLDSGNTIYF | TGTGCCAGCAGCGGACAGAATCTAGACTCTGGAAACACCATATATTTT
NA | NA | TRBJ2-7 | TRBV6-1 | CASRTGATYEQYF | TGTGCCAGCAGGACTGGGGCAACCTACGAGCAGTACTTC
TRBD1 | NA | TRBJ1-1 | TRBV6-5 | CASSYSLGQGDTEAFF | TGTGCCAGCAGTTACTCCCTGGGACAGGGGGACACTGAAGCTTTCTTT
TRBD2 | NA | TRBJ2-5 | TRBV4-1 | CASATGGPQETQYF | TGCGCCAGCGCCACGGGAGGGCCCCAAGAGACCCAGTACTTC
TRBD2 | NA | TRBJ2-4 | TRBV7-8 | CASSLDTSAIQYF | TGTGCCAGCAGCTTAGATACTAGCGCGATTCAGTACTTC
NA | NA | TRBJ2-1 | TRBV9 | CASSPRAVSSYNEQFF | TGTGCCAGCAGCCCCCGGGCGGTTAGCTCCTACAATGAGCAGTTCTTC
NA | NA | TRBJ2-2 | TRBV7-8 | CASREPLAPKMSGELFF | TGTGCCAGCAGAGAGCCCCTTGCGCCTAAAATGTCCGGGGAGCTGTTTTTT
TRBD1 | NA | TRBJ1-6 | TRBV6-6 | CASGDRGDSPLHF | TGTGCCAGCGGGGACAGGGGGGATTCACCCCTCCACTTT
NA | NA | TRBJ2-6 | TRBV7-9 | CASSLGQPGANVLTF | TGTGCCAGCAGTCTAGGACAACCTGGGGCCAACGTCCTGACTTTC
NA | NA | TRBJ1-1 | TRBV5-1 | CASSSRGENTEAFF | TGCGCCAGCAGCTCGAGGGGCGAAAACACTGAAGCTTTCTTT
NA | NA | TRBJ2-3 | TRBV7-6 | CASSLPDTQYF | TGTGCCAGCAGCTTGCCAGATACGCAGTATTTT
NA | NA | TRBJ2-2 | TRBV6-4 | CASSDLRLEGDTGELFF | TGTGCCAGCAGTGACCTTCGACTGGAGGGGGACACCGGGGAGCTGTTTTTT
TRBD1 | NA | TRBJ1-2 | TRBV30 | CACNTGGEGYTF | TGTGCCTGTAATACAGGGGGCGAAGGCTACACCTTC
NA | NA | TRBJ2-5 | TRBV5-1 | CASSAPAGYQETQYF | NA
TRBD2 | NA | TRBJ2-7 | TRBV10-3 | CAISGGGQYYEQYF | TGTGCCATCAGCGGGGGGGGACAATACTACGAGCAGTACTTC
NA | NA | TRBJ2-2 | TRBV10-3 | CAISELDTGELFF | TGTGCCATCAGTGAGTTGGACACCGGGGAGCTGTTTTTT
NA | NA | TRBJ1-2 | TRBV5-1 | CASSRGFELDGYTF | TGCGCCAGCAGTCGGGGGTTTGAATTGGATGGCTACACCTTC
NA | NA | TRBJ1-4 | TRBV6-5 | CASSYSGQEKLFF | TGTGCCAGCAGTTACTCTGGCCAGGAAAAACTGTTTTTT
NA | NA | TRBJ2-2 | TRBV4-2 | CASSQGGPGELFF | TGTGCCAGCAGCCAAGGGGGTCCCGGGGAGCTGTTTTTT
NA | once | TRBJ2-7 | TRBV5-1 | CASSLGPGPYEQYF | TGCGCCAGCAGCTTGGGTCCGGGACCCTACGAGCAGTACTTC
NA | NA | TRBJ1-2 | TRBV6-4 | CASSPGVANYGYTF | TGTGCCAGCAGTCCAGGGGTAGCTAACTATGGCTACACCTTC
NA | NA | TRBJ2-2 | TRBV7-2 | CASSSGANTGELFF | TGTGCCAGCAGCTCGGGCGCGAACACCGGGGAGCTGTTTTTT
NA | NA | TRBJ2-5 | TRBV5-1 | CASSFAGTKTQYF | TGCGCCAGCAGCTTCGCGGGAACGAAGACCCAGTACTTC
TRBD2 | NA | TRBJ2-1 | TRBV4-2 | CASSQVSGEQFF | TGTGCCAGCAGCCAGGTTAGCGGGGAGCAGTTCTTC
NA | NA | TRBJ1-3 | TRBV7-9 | CASSLLGGNTIYF | TGTGCCAGCAGCTTATTGGGTGGAAACACCATATATTTT
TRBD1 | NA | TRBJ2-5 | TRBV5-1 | CASSLGDSSIVYF | TGCGCCAGCAGCTTGGGGGACAGCTCAATCGTGTACTTC
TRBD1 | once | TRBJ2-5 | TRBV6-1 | CATSPDRQTWETQYF | TGTGCCACATCACCGGACAGGCAGACATGGGAGACCCAGTACTTC
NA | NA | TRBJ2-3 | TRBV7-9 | CASSLIGNTQYF | TGTGCCAGCAGCTTAATCGGAAATACGCAGTATTTT
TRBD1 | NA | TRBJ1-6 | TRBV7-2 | CASSLNHQGATYNSPLHF | TGTGCCAGCAGCTTAAACCACCAGGGGGCCACCTATAATTCACCCCTCCACTTT
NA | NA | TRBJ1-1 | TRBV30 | CAWSVWSLNTEAFF | TGTGCCTGGAGTGTCTGGTCCCTGAACACTGAAGCTTTCTTT
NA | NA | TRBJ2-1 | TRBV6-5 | CASSNRGVKHNEQFF | TGTGCCAGCAGTAACAGAGGGGTTAAACACAATGAGCAGTTCTTC
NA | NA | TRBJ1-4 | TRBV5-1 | CASSLGPRGAGGEKLFF | TGCGCCAGCAGCTTGGGCCCAAGGGGGGCCGGAGGTGAAAAACTGTTTTTT
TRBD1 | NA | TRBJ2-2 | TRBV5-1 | CASSLDRGSGELFF | TGCGCCAGCAGCTTAGACAGGGGCTCCGGGGAGCTGTTTTTT
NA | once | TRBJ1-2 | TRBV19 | CASSIGLVSTF | TGTGCCAGTAGTATAGGATTGGTTTCCACCTTC
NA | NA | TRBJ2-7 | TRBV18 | CASSPLNSALEQYF | TGTGCCAGCTCACCTTTGAATTCTGCCCTCGAGCAGTACTTC
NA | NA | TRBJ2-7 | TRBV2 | CASRGVYEQYF | TGTGCCAGCAGGGGGGTCTACGAGCAGTACTTC
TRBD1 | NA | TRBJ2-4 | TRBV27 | CASRNGQGVGKNIQYF | TGTGCCAGCAGGAACGGACAGGGGGTTGGCAAAAACATTCAGTACTTC
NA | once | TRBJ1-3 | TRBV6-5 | CASTDRASSGNTIYF | TGTGCCAGCACCGACCGGGCCAGCTCTGGAAACACCATATATTTT
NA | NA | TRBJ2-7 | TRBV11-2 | CASSLVAVSSYEQYF | TGTGCCAGCAGCTTAGTCGCAGTATCGTCCTACGAGCAGTACTTC
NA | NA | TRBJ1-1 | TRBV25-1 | CASSATAQNTEAFF | TGTGCCAGCAGTGCCACAGCTCAGAACACTGAAGCTTTCTTT
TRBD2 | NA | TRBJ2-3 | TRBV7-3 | CASSLGAGDTDTQYF | TGTGCCAGCAGCTTAGGTGCGGGGGACACAGATACGCAGTATTTT
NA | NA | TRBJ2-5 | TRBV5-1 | CASSSSTTLQETQYF | TGCGCCAGCAGCTCTTCGACGACTCTCCAAGAGACCCAGTACTTC
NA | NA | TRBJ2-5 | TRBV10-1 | CASSVSGFQETQYF | TGCGCCAGCAGTGTCTCGGGATTCCAAGAGACCCAGTACTTC
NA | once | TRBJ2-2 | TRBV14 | CASSHWAGTGELFF | TGTGCCAGCAGCCACTGGGCGGGAACCGGGGAGCTGTTTTTT
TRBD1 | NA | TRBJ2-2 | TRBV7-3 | CASSTGQGTGELFF | TGTGCCAGCAGCACCGGACAGGGCACCGGGGAGCTGTTTTTT
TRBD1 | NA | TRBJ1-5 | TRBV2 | CASSVDRGQPQHF | TGTGCCAGCAGTGTCGACAGGGGACAGCCCCAGCATTTT
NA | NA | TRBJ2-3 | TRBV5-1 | CASSPQERTDTQYF | TGCGCCAGCAGCCCCCAGGAACGCACAGATACGCAGTATTTT
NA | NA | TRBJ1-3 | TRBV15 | CATGQSSGNTIYF | TGTGCCACCGGGCAGAGCTCTGGAAACACCATATATTTT
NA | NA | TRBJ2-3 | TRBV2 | CASTVEVGTDTQYF | TGTGCCAGCACCGTCGAAGTAGGAACAGATACGCAGTATTTT
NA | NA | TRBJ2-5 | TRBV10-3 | CAISESAARETQYF | TGTGCCATCAGTGAGTCGGCAGCTAGAGAGACCCAGTACTTC
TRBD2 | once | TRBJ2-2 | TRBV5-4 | CASSFSGRVTGELFF | TGTGCCAGCAGCTTTAGCGGGAGGGTGACCGGGGAGCTGTTTTTT
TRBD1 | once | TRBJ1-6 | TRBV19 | CASSITGGYSPLHF | TGTGCCAGTAGTATAACAGGGGGCTATTCACCCCTCCACTTT
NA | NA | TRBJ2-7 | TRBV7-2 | CASSPHSYEQYF | TGTGCCAGCAGCCCTCATAGCTACGAGCAGTACTTC
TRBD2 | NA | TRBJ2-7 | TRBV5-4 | CASSLVGSGSYEQYF | TGTGCCAGCAGCTTGGTCGGTAGCGGGAGCTACGAGCAGTACTTC
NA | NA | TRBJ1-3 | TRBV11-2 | CASSLGGLGHF | TGTGCCAGCAGCTTAGGGGGCCTGGGACATTTT